This is a list of T cell receptor beta chains from one sample in a study of CD8+CD57+ T cells in acquired aplastic anemia. TCRdb re-called the reads with MiXCR, one entry per CDR3 protein. Of just over 150,000 distinct CDR3 sequences listed, about 50% are singletons. The sample taken for sequencing was sorted CD4+, CD8+, or CD8+CD57+ T cells (not recorded which) from PBMCs. These receptor sequences come from a human donor with aplastic anemia. CDR3s include the opening cysteine and the closing phenylalanine or tryptophan. The order of the fields is CDR3 protein, CDR3 DNA, clone size, J gene, V gene, D gene. A D gene is named only where the DNA matches it firmly. A row's size may be missing; if present it is once, few, many or a size class.

CASSQGPGSNTGELFF TGCGCCAGCAGCCAAGGTCCCGGGTCAAACACCGGGGAGCTGTTTTTT - TRBJ2-2 TRBV4-1 -
CAIIQGGPGELFF TGTGCCATCATCCAGGGGGGCCCCGGGGAGCTGTTTTTT - TRBJ2-2 TRBV7-9 -
CAWSVGTGLYEQYF TGTGCCTGGAGTGTAGGGACAGGCCTCTACGAGCAGTACTTC few TRBJ2-7 TRBV30 TRBD1
CSAMASSYEQYF TGCAGTGCTATGGCCAGTAGCTACGAGCAGTACTTC - TRBJ2-7 TRBV20-1 -
CSVDGTSGRAFTDTQYF TGCAGCGTCGACGGGACTAGCGGGAGGGCGTTCACAGATACGCAGTATTTT - TRBJ2-3 TRBV29-1 TRBD2
CASSHRYQETQYF TGTGCCAGCAGCCACAGGTACCAAGAGACCCAGTACTTC - TRBJ2-5 TRBV11-3 -
CASSGQSATEAFF TGTGCCAGTAGTGGACAAAGTGCGACTGAAGCTTTCTTT few TRBJ1-1 TRBV19 -
CSVEIAGGSQETQYF TGCAGCGTTGAAATAGCGGGAGGCTCACAAGAGACCCAGTACTTC once TRBJ2-5 TRBV29-1 TRBD2
CAISESAKNYGYTF TGTGCCATCAGTGAATCGGCAAAAAACTATGGCTACACCTTC - TRBJ1-2 TRBV10-3 -
CASSETGTLNTEAFF TGCGCCAGCAGCGAGACCGGGACGTTGAACACTGAAGCTTTCTTT - TRBJ1-1 TRBV5-1 -
CSARPPQSTDTQYF TGCAGTGCTAGACCGCCCCAGAGCACAGATACGCAGTATTTT few TRBJ2-3 TRBV20-1 -
CASSYRVNTEAFF TGTGCCAGCAGTTACAGGGTGAACACTGAAGCTTTCTTT - TRBJ1-1 TRBV6-5 -
CASSVKGESYEQYF TGTGCCAGCAGCGTAAAAGGGGAGTCCTACGAGCAGTACTTC many TRBJ2-7 TRBV9 -
CATSDSLSRGNYEQYF TGTGCCACCAGTGATTCGCTAAGTAGGGGCAACTACGAGCAGTACTTC - TRBJ2-7 TRBV24-1 -
CASSAQVVHYGYTF TGTGCCAGCAGTGCGCAAGTGGTCCACTATGGCTACACCTTC - TRBJ1-2 TRBV6-1 -
CASSLQLDGLVYTF TGTGCCAGCAGCCTTCAACTTGACGGGCTCGTTTACACCTTC - TRBJ1-2 TRBV3-1 -
CASSLALLSGYTF TGTGCCAGCAGTTTAGCGCTACTAAGTGGCTACACCTTC once TRBJ1-2 TRBV12-3/TRBV12-4 -
CASSLSPSTEAFF TGTGCTAGCAGCTTAAGTCCGAGCACTGAAGCTTTCTTT - TRBJ1-1 TRBV7-7 -
CASSLAPGQGFNNEQYF TGTGCCAGCAGCTTAGCGCCGGGACAGGGGTTCAACAACGAGCAGTACTTC many TRBJ2-7 TRBV7-8 TRBD1
CASSEEAVQETQYF TGTGCCAGCAGTGAGGAAGCGGTCCAAGAGACCCAGTACTTC many TRBJ2-5 TRBV2 -
CAAGGGTYEQYF TGTGCGGCGGGGGGGGGAACCTACGAGCAGTACTTC - TRBJ2-7 TRBV7-9 TRBD2
CAISGEGYYGYTF TGTGCCATCAGTGGGGAAGGGTACTATGGCTACACCTTC - TRBJ1-2 TRBV10-3 -
CAISESGENTEAFF TGTGCCATCAGTGAGTCGGGGGAGAACACTGAAGCTTTCTTT - TRBJ1-1 TRBV10-3 -
CASRLAGGDTDTQYF TGTGCCAGCAGGCTAGCGGGAGGCGACACAGATACGCAGTATTTT many TRBJ2-3 TRBV6-1 TRBD2
CASSLGGVTEAFF TGTGCCAGCAGTTTGGGGGGAGTCACTGAAGCTTTCTTT - TRBJ1-1 TRBV2 -
CASSLQTGGGVYEQYF TGTGCCAGCAGCCTACAGACTGGCGGGGGTGTATACGAGCAGTACTTC - TRBJ2-7 TRBV11-2 TRBD2
CSVGSRNGYTF TGCAGCGTTGGGTCCCGAAATGGCTACACCTTC - TRBJ1-2 TRBV29-1 -
CASSLTSDQETQYF TGTGCCAGCAGCCTAACTAGCGACCAAGAGACCCAGTACTTC few TRBJ2-5 TRBV7-2 TRBD2
CASSSTGQETQYF TGTGCCAGCAGTTCCACAGGGCAAGAGACCCAGTACTTC - TRBJ2-5 TRBV7-3 -
CASSFRGRKPTDTQYF TGTGCCAGCAGCTTTAGGGGAAGGAAACCGACAGATACGCAGTATTTT - TRBJ2-3 TRBV11-2 -
CASRVDRTTNTEAFF TGTGCCAGCAGAGTCGACAGGACTACAAACACTGAAGCTTTCTTT many TRBJ1-1 TRBV6-4 -
CSARDQKEDGYTF TGCAGTGCTAGAGATCAGAAGGAGGATGGCTACACCTTC - TRBJ1-2 TRBV20-1 -
CASSLAGGGNQPQHF TGTGCCAGCAGCTTGGCAGGGGGTGGCAATCAGCCCCAGCATTTT few TRBJ1-5 TRBV5-6 TRBD1
CASSSRGGYQETQYF TGTGCCAGCAGTTCTCGCGGGGGATACCAAGAGACCCAGTACTTC - TRBJ2-5 TRBV13 TRBD2
CATSSLGQGARNYGYTF TGTGCCACCAGCAGTCTGGGACAGGGGGCACGGAACTATGGCTACACCTTC few TRBJ1-2 TRBV15 TRBD1
CATSEVGNGYTF TGTGCCACCAGTGAGGTGGGGAACGGCTACACCTTC many TRBJ1-2 TRBV24-1 -
CASSLAGWGRNEQFF TGTGCCAGCAGCTTAGCGGGTTGGGGTCGGAATGAGCAGTTCTTC - TRBJ2-1 TRBV7-6 -
CASSLRQGGEQHF TGTGCCAGCAGCTTAAGACAGGGAGGCGAGCAGCACTTC few TRBJ2-7 TRBV11-2 -
CASSAQAPGPSADGYTF TGTGCCAGTAGTGCCCAAGCCCCCGGTCCCAGCGCTGATGGCTACACCTTC - TRBJ1-2 TRBV19 -
CASTASGTGNEQFF TGTGCCAGCACTGCTAGCGGGACAGGTAATGAGCAGTTCTTC few TRBJ2-1 TRBV2 -
CAISEPDRDRGSNEQFF TGTGCCATCAGTGAGCCGGACCGGGACAGGGGGTCCAATGAGCAGTTCTTC many TRBJ2-1 TRBV10-3 TRBD1
CASSFATSGNETQYF TGTGCCAGCAGCTTTGCCACTAGCGGGAACGAGACCCAGTACTTC many TRBJ2-5 TRBV7-4 TRBD2
CASSERGWTEAFF TGTGCCAGCAGTGAACGGGGATGGACTGAAGCTTTCTTT - TRBJ1-1 TRBV2 -
CSARVRGVSYEQYF TGCAGTGCTAGAGTAAGGGGTGTTTCCTACGAGCAGTACTTC - TRBJ2-7 TRBV20-1 -
CASSQETGVSYEQYF TGCGCCAGCAGCCAGGAAACAGGGGTTTCCTACGAGCAGTACTTC many TRBJ2-7 TRBV4-1 TRBD1
CSARARPPNVGRATDTQYF TGCAGTGCTAGAGCCCGACCCCCAAACGTGGGCAGGGCAACAGATACGCAGTATTTT once TRBJ2-3 TRBV20-1 -
CASGGLAGSYEQYF TGTGCCAGCGGCGGACTAGCGGGATCTTACGAGCAGTACTTC - TRBJ2-7 TRBV2 TRBD2
CASRPTGETNSPLHF TGTGCCAGTCGGCCTACAGGGGAAACCAATTCACCCCTCCACTTT - TRBJ1-6 TRBV19 TRBD1